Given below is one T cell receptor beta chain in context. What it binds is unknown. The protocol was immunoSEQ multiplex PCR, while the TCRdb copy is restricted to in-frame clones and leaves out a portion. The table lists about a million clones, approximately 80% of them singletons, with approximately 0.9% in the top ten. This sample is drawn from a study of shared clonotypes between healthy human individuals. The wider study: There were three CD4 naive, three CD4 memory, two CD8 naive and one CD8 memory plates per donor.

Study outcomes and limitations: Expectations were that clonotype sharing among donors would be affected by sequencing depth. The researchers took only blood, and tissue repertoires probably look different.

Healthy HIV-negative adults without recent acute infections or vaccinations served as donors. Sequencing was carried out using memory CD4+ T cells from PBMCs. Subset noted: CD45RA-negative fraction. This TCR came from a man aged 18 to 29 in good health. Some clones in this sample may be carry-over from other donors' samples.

CDR3 nucleotide sequence: TGTGCCAGCAGCCGGACAGGATCCACAGATACGCAGTATTTT. This codes for CASSRTGSTDTQYF. The rearrangement uses TRBV7-8 and TRBJ2-3; 7 nucleotides match TRBD1. The V gene's germline CDR1 is SGHVS and CDR2 FQNEAQ. This CDR3 has 14 amino acids. The V and J ends lost 5 bases and 2 bases, in that order; junction bases with no gene match: 4.